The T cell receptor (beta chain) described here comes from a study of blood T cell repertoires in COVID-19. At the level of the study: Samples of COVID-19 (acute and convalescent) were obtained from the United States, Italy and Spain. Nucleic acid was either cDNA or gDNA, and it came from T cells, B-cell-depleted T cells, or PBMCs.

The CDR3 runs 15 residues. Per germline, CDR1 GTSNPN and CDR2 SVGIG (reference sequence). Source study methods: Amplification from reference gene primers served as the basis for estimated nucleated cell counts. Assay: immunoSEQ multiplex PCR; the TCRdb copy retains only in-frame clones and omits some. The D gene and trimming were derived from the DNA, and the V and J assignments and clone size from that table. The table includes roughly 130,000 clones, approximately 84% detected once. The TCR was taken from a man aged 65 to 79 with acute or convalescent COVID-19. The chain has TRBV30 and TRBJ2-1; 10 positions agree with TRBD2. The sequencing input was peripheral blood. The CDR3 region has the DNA TGTGCAGCACCAAGGAGCGGGGGGGCCATGAATGAGCAGTTCTTC. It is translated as CAAPRSGGAMNEQFF.